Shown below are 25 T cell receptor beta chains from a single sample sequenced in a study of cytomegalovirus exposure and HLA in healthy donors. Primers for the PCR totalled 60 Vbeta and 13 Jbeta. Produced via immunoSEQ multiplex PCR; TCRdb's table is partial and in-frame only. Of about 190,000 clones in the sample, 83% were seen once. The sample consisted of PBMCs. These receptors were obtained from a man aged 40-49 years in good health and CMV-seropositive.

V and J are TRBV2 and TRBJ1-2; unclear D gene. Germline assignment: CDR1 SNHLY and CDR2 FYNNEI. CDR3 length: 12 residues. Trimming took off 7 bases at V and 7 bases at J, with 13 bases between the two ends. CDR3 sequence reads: CASKATTIGYTF. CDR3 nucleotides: TGTGCCAGCAAGGCGACAACCATTGGCTACACCTTC. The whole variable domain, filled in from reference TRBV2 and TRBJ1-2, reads EPEVTQTPSHQVTQMGQEVILRCVPISNHLYFYWYRQILGQKVEFLVSFYNNEISEKSEIFDDQFSVERPDGSNFTLKIRSTKLEDSAMYFCASKATTIGYTFGSGTRLTVV.

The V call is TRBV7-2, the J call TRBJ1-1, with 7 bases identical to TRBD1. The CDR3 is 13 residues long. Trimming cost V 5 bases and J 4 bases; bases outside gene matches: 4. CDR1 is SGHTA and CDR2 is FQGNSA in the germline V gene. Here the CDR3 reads CASSARQGTEAFF. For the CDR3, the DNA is TGTGCCAGCAGCGCCCGACAGGGCACTGAAGCTTTCTTT.

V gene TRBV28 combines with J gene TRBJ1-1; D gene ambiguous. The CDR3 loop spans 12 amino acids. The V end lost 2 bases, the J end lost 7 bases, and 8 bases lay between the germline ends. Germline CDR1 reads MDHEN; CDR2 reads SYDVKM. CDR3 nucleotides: TGTGCCAGCAGTTTAAGTGCCAGTGAAGCTTTCTTT. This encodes CASSLSASEAFF.

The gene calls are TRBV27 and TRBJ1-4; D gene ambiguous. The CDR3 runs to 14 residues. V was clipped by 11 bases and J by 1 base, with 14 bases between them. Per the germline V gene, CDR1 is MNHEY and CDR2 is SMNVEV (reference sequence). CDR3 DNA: TGTGCCGGCCAACAGTGTCTAACTAATGAAAAACTGTTTTTT. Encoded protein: CAGQQCLTNEKLFF.

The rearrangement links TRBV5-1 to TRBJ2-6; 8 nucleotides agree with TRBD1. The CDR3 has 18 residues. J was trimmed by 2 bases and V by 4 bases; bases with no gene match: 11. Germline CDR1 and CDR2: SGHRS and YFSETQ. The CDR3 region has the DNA TGCGCCAGCAGCAAAGAAGGACAGGGAATTGCTGGGGCCAACGTCCTGACTTTC. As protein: CASSKEGQGIAGANVLTF.

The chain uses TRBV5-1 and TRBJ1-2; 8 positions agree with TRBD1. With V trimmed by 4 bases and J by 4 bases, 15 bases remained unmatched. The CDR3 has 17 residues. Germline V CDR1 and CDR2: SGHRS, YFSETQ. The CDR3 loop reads CASSIQGGRSTGYGYTF. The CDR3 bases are TGCGCCAGCAGCATACAGGGGGGTAGGAGTACTGGCTATGGCTACACCTTC. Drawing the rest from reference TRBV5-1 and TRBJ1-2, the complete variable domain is KAGVTQTPRYLIKTRGQQVTLSCSPISGHRSVSWYQQTPGQGLQFLFEYFSETQRNKGNFPGRFSGRQFSNSRSEMNVSTLELGDSALYLCASSIQGGRSTGYGYTFGSGTRLTVV.

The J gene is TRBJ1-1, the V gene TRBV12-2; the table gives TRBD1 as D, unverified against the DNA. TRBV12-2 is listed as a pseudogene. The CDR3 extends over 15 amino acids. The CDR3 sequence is CASRLRQGEDRRAFF. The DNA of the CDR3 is TGTGCAAGTCGCCTCCGACAGGGAGAGGATCGAAGGGCTTTCTTT.

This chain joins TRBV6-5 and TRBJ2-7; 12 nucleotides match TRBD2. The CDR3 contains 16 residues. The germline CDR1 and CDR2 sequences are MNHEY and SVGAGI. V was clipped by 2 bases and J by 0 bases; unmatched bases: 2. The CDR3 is CASSYVGLAGSYEQYF. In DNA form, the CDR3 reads TGTGCCAGCAGTTACGTGGGACTAGCGGGCTCCTACGAGCAGTACTTC.

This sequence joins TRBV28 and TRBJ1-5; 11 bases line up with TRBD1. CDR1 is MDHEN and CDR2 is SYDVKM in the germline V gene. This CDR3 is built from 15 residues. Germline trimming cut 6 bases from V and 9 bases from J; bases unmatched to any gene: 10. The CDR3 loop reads CASRGQGVRFGPQHF. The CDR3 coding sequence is TGTGCCAGCAGGGGACAGGGGGTTAGGTTTGGGCCCCAGCATTTT.

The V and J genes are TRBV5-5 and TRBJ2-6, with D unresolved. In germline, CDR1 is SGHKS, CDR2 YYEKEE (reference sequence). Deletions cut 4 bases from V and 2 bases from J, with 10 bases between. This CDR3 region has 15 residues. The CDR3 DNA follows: TGTGCCAGCAGCGTCATCGCGGCTGGGGCCAACGTCCTGACTTTC. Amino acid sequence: CASSVIAAGANVLTF.

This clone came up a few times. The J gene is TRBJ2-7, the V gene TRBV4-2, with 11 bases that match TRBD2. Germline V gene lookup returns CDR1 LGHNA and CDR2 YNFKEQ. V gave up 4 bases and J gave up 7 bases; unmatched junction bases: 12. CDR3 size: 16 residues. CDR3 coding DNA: TGTGCCAGCAGCCCGAATATCGGACTAGCGGGCTCTGAGCAGTACTTC. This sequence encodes CASSPNIGLAGSEQYF.

The CDR3 loop is CASSQSPREGRSYEQYF. CDR3 bases: TGCGCCAGCAGTCAATCTCCGCGGGAGGGCCGCTCCTACGAGCAGTACTTC. The chain has TRBV23-1 and TRBJ2-7, with 9 bases identical to TRBD2. TRBV23-1 is reported as an ORF; its role is uncertain. CDR3 length equals 17 residues. V lost 0 bases, J lost 0 bases, and 6 bases stayed unmatched.

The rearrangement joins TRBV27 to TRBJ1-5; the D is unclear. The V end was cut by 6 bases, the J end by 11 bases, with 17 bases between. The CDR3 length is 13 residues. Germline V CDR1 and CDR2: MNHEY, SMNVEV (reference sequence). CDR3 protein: CASSPSGPHSQHF. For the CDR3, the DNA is TGTGCCAGCAGCCCCTCGGGTCCTCATTCCCAGCATTTT.

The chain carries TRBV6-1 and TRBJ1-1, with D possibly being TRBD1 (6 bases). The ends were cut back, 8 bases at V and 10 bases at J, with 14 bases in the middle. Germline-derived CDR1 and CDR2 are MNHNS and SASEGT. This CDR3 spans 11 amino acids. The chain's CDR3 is CASEQARGAFF. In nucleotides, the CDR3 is TGTGCCAGCGAACAAGCCAGGGGAGCTTTCTTT.

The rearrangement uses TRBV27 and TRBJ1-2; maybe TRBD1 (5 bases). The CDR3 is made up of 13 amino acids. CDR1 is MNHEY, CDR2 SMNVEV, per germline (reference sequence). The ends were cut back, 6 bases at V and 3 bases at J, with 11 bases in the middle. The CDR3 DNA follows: TGTGCCAGCAGGGGATCAGGGTACTATGGCTACACCTTC. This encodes CASRGSGYYGYTF.

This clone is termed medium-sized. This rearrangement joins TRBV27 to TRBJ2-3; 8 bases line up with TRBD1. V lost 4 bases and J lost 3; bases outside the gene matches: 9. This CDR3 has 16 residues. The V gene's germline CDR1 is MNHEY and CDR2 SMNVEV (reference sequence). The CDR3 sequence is CASSSQRTGRTDTQYF. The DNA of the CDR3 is TGTGCCAGCAGTTCACAACGGACAGGGCGAACAGATACGCAGTATTTT.

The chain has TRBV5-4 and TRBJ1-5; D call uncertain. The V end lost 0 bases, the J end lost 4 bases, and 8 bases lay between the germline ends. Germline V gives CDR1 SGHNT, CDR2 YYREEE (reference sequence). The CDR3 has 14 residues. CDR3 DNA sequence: TGTGCCAGCAGCTTGGCGGGAGATAATCAGCCCCAGCATTTT. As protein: CASSLAGDNQPQHF.

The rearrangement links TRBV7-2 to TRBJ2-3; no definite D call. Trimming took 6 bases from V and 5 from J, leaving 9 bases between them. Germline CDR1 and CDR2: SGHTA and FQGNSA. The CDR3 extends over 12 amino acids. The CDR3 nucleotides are TGTGCCAGCAGTTCGAGGTTAGATACGCAGTATTTT. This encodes CASSSRLDTQYF.

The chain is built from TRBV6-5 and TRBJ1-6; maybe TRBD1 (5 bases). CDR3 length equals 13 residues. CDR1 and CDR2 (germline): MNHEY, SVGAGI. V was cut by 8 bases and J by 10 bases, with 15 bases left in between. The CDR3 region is CASAYGGESPLHF. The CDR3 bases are TGTGCCAGCGCTTACGGGGGTGAGTCACCCCTCCACTTT.

CDR3 loop: CASGGWGDEQYF. CDR3 nucleotide sequence: TGTGCCAGCGGCGGGTGGGGAGACGAGCAGTACTTC. The chain employs TRBV7-9 and TRBJ2-7; the D gene is possibly TRBD2 (5 bases). In germline, CDR1 is SEHNR, CDR2 FQNEAQ (reference sequence). Deletions cut 8 bases from V and 5 bases from J, with 13 bases between. This CDR3 is 12 amino acids long.

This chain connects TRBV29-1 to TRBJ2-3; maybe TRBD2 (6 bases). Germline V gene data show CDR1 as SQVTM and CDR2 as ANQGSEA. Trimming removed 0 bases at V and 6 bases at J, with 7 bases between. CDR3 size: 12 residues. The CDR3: CSVEDRGDTQYF. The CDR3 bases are TGCAGCGTTGAAGATCGGGGGGATACGCAGTATTTT.

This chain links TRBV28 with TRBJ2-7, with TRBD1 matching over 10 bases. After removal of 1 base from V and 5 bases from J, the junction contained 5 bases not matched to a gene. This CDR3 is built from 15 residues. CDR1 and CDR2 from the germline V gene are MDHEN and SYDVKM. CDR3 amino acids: CASSLYRQGAHEQYF. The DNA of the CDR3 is TGTGCCAGCAGTTTATATCGACAGGGGGCTCACGAGCAGTACTTC.

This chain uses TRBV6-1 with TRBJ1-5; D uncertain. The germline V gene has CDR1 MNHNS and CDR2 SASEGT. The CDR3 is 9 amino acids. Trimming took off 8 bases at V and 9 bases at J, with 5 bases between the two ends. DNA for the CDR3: TGTGCCAGCCCAGGGCCCCAGCATTTT. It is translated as CASPGPQHF.

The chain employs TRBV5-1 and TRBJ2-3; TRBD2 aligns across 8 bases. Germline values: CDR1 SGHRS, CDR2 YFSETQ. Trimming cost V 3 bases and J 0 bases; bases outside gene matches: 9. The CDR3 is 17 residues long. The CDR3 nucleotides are TGCGCCAGCAGCTCCCTCAGTAGCGGGACTAGCACAGATACGCAGTATTTT. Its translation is CASSSLSSGTSTDTQYF.

The CDR3 coding sequence is TGTGCCAGCAGTACACCGTTAGAGACCCAGTACTTC. Encoded protein: CASSTPLETQYF. The chain has TRBV2 and TRBJ2-5; D ambiguous. Per germline, CDR1 SNHLY and CDR2 FYNNEI. This CDR3 region has 12 residues. Trimming cost V 5 bases and J 4 bases, with 8 bases left between them.